These 25 T cell receptor beta chains were sequenced from one sample in a study of CD8 T cells in Susac syndrome. The RNA, roughly 0.5 to 1 ug, was put through reverse transcription using random hexamers. TCRdb passed the immunoSEQ multiplex PCR reads through MiXCR, listing each CDR3 protein once. The sample yields 150,000 to 200,000 distinct CDR3 sequences, 94% seen once. Sequencing was performed on CD4+ T cells from PBMCs. The receptors were gathered from a human donor with Susac syndrome.

V is TRBV19 and J is TRBJ1-2; D is ambiguous. V shed 9 bases and J shed 8 bases, with 16 bases lying between them. This CDR3 has 12 amino acids. Germline-derived CDR1 and CDR2 are LNHDA and SQIVND (reference sequence). CDR3 DNA sequence: TGTGCCAGCAGAAGCTCGGGTTCCGGCTACACCTTC. It translates to CASRSSGSGYTF.

V gene TRBV30 combines with J gene TRBJ2-7; maybe TRBD2 (6 bases). There are 12 residues in the CDR3. Germline V gene sequence: CDR1 GTSNPN, CDR2 SVGIG (reference sequence). Between the trimmed V and J ends, which lost 4 bases and 5 bases, there was a span of 12 bases. The CDR3 spells CAWNQGGNEQYF. CDR3 bases: TGTGCCTGGAATCAGGGAGGCAACGAGCAGTACTTC.

The chain couples TRBV18 to TRBJ2-3, with D maybe TRBD1 (5 bases). Trimming removed 0 bases from V and 1 base from J, with 11 bases in between. Germline CDR1 KGHSH, CDR2 LQKENI. The CDR3 totals 16 residues. In DNA form, the CDR3 reads TGTGCCAGCTCACCACCAGAGTTAGGGGGCACAGATACGCAGTATTTT. Translating gives CASSPPELGGTDTQYF.

The chain is built from TRBV20-1 and TRBJ1-2; D unclear. The CDR3 runs 14 residues. V was clipped by 0 bases and J by 4 bases, with 12 bases between them. Germline lookup yields CDR1 DFQATT and CDR2 SNEGSKA (reference sequence). The CDR3, as DNA: TGCAGTGCTAGAGATCCAAAGGGTTTCTATGGCTACACCTTC. Protein sequence: CSARDPKGFYGYTF.

The chain is built from TRBV2 and TRBJ2-1; 9 nucleotides match TRBD1. CDR1 and CDR2 from the germline V gene are SNHLY and FYNNEI. Trimming took 6 bases from V and 3 from J; bases not matched to a gene: 6. This CDR3 is built from 15 residues. The CDR3 coding sequence is TGTGCCAGCAGCGTCCCGGGACAGGGCTACAATGAGCAGTTCTTC. Its protein is CASSVPGQGYNEQFF.

This clonotype was recorded only once. V usage is TRBV20-1 and J usage is TRBJ2-5; 11 bases agree with TRBD2. This CDR3 spans 16 amino acids. Germline V lookup: CDR1 DFQATT, CDR2 SNEGSKA (reference sequence). V dropped 3 bases and J dropped 5; count of bases not matched to a gene: 11. CDR3 amino acids: CSASFTSGGQGETQYF. CDR3 DNA sequence: TGCAGTGCTAGTTTCACTAGCGGGGGCCAAGGGGAGACCCAGTACTTC.

The rearrangement joins TRBV30 to TRBJ1-1; tentatively, D is TRBD1 (5 bases). Trimming shortened V by 3 bases and J by 6 bases, and 11 bases separated the two germline ends. Looked up from germline, CDR1 is GTSNPN and CDR2 is SVGIG (reference sequence). The CDR3 is made up of 12 amino acids. CDR3 nucleotide sequence: TGTGCCTGGAGCCTACTAGGGGCTGAAGCTTTCTTT. It is translated as CAWSLLGAEAFF.

The chain uses TRBV7-9 and TRBJ2-7; D gene uncertain. V was trimmed by 4 bases and J by 3 bases, leaving 7 bases between them. Germline V gives CDR1 SEHNR, CDR2 FQNEAQ (reference sequence). This CDR3 has 12 amino acids. The CDR3 region has the DNA TGTGCCAGCAGCTCGGTCCGCTACGAGCAGTACTTC. Residues: CASSSVRYEQYF.

The rearrangement links TRBV3-1 to TRBJ2-5, with 12 bases identical to TRBD2. The CDR3 loop spans 19 amino acids. CDR1 and CDR2 from the germline V gene are LGHDT and YNNKEL (reference sequence). J was trimmed by 3 bases and V by 0 bases; bases with no gene match: 11. Here the CDR3 DNA reads TGTGCCAGCAGCCAAGATCCTGGCCTAGCGGGGGGGGAGGAAGAGACCCAGTACTTC. It specifies CASSQDPGLAGGEEETQYF.

The chain combines TRBV10-3 with TRBJ2-5; D tentatively fits TRBD1 or TRBD2 (6 bases each). The CDR3 is 13 amino acids. Looked up from germline, CDR1 is ENHRY and CDR2 is SYGVKD. V shed 11 bases and J shed 5 bases, with 18 bases lying between them. CDR3 protein: CASRGPVGETQYF. Here the CDR3 DNA reads TGTGCCTCCCGGGGGCCCGTCGGGGAGACCCAGTACTTC.

This clonotype has just a few counts. J is TRBJ2-5 and V is TRBV7-9, with D possibly TRBD1 on 5 matching bases. Looked up from germline, CDR1 is SEHNR and CDR2 is FQNEAQ (reference sequence). CDR3 length equals 14 residues. With 3 bases removed from V and 3 bases from J, the gap between germline ends came to 11 bases. CDR3 nucleotides: TGTGCCAGCAGCTTGGGGCAGGGTGAAGAGACCCAGTACTTC. It codes for CASSLGQGEETQYF.

V gene TRBV7-9 combines with J gene TRBJ1-1, with 12 positions matching TRBD1. The V segment lost 9 bases and the J segment 5 bases; nucleotides outside the gene matches: 13. CDR3 length: 16 amino acids. Per germline, CDR1 SEHNR and CDR2 FQNEAQ (reference sequence). CDR3 sequence (DNA): TGTGCCAGAGAAGGGGACAGGGGGCAAGGACGAACTGAAGCTTTCTTT. This translates into CAREGDRGQGRTEAFF.

The chain combines TRBV19 with TRBJ1-5; no clear D gene. Germline CDR1 and CDR2: LNHDA and SQIVND (reference sequence). Trimming took 4 bases from V and 0 from J, leaving 4 bases between them. The CDR3 consists of 13 residues. The CDR3 is CASSTVSNQPQHF. DNA for the CDR3: TGTGCCAGTAGTACGGTTAGCAATCAGCCCCAGCATTTT.

This chain joins TRBV7-2 and TRBJ2-1; 11 bases line up with TRBD2. CDR3 size: 16 residues. V trimming: 5 bases; J trimming: 4 bases; junction bases outside the gene matches: 7. CDR1 and CDR2 (germline): SGHTA, FQGNSA. This CDR3 is CASSPSLAGGYNEQFF. The CDR3 DNA reads as TGTGCCAGCAGCCCCTCCCTAGCGGGGGGTTACAATGAGCAGTTCTTC.

The CDR3 bases are TGTGCCACCAGTGGGTCTAGCGGGGGGAGCTCCTACAATGAGCAGTTCTTC. Translating gives CATSGSSGGSSYNEQFF. V and J are TRBV24-1 and TRBJ2-1; 11 nucleotides match TRBD2. CDR1 and CDR2 (germline): KGHDR, SFDVKD. The trim removed 5 bases at V and 0 bases at J, leaving 5 bases unmatched. The CDR3 is made up of 17 amino acids.

The chain carries TRBV19 and TRBJ1-1, with TRBD1 matching 7 bases. Germline values: CDR1 LNHDA, CDR2 SQIVND (reference sequence). The CDR3 consists of 14 residues. V shed 7 bases, J shed 0 bases, and the junction held 5 bases outside the gene matches. The CDR3 sequence: CASTPTGLNTEAFF. DNA of the CDR3: TGTGCCAGTACCCCGACAGGGCTGAACACTGAAGCTTTCTTT.

The chain recombines TRBV14 with TRBJ1-2; 7 nucleotides agree with TRBD1. The CDR3 totals 14 residues. Germline loops: CDR1 SGHDN, CDR2 FVKESK. V lost 3 bases and J lost 3; bases outside the gene matches: 4. CDR3 residues: CASSQTGPYYGYTF. CDR3 bases: TGTGCCAGCAGCCAGACAGGGCCCTACTATGGCTACACCTTC. The variable domain in full, completed from reference TRBV14 and TRBJ1-2, reads EAGVTQFPSHSVIEKGQTVTLRCDPISGHDNLYWYRRVMGKEIKFLLHFVKESKQDESGMPNNRFLAERTGGTYSTLKVQPAELEDSGVYFCASSQTGPYYGYTFGSGTRLTVV.

The rearrangement joins TRBV7-8 to TRBJ2-1, with D maybe TRBD2 (7 bases). Germline lookup yields CDR1 SGHVS and CDR2 FQNEAQ. V was trimmed by 1 base and J by 5 bases, leaving 15 bases between them. This CDR3 region has 16 residues. The CDR3, as DNA: TGTGCCAGCAGCTTAGGAGGGGGGGCCCCGGACAATGAGCAGTTCTTC. This translates into CASSLGGGAPDNEQFF.

The gene calls are TRBV29-1 and TRBJ1-1; TRBD1 is a possible D gene (5 bases). V lost 5 bases and J 0 bases, leaving 16 bases between the germline ends. The CDR3 length is 15 residues. The germline V gene encodes CDR1 SQVTM and CDR2 ANQGSEA. As DNA, the CDR3 is TGCAGCGTTAAGACCCCGACAGACATGAACACTGAAGCTTTCTTT. It codes for CSVKTPTDMNTEAFF.

The gene calls are TRBV20-1 and TRBJ2-7; 7 positions match TRBD2. V shed 1 base, J shed 3 bases, and the junction held 6 bases outside the gene matches. Germline values: CDR1 DFQATT, CDR2 SNEGSKA (reference sequence). This CDR3 has 14 amino acids. CDR3 nucleotides: TGCAGTGCTAGAGGAGCGGGGCTGGGCTACGAGCAGTACTTC. Amino acid sequence: CSARGAGLGYEQYF.

V is TRBV20-1 and J is TRBJ2-7; 8 bases fit TRBD2. CDR3 length: 12 residues. CDR1 and CDR2 (germline): DFQATT, SNEGSKA (reference sequence). V lost 6 bases, J lost 4 bases, and 5 bases stayed unmatched. The DNA for the CDR3 is TGCAGTGCCGGACTAGCAGTATACGAGCAGTACTTC. It yields the protein CSAGLAVYEQYF.

The chain couples TRBV25-1 to TRBJ1-2; weak D call: TRBD1 (6 bases). Per germline, CDR1 MGHDK and CDR2 SYGVNS. CDR3 size: 16 residues. Trimming pared 2 bases from V and 4 bases from J, leaving 17 bases between. The DNA for the CDR3 is TGTGCCAGCAGTGAAGAGGGAGGGGGAGCAATCTATGGCTACACCTTC. This sequence encodes CASSEEGGGAIYGYTF.

This rearrangement joins TRBV18 to TRBJ2-4; the D is unclear. Germline V gives CDR1 KGHSH, CDR2 LQKENI. The CDR3 is 14 residues long. The ends were cut back, 0 bases at V and 2 bases at J, with 5 bases in the middle. CDR3 in DNA: TGTGCCAGCTCACCACCGGCACCCAAAAACATTCAGTACTTC. Its protein product is CASSPPAPKNIQYF.

This clonotype was seen only a few times. The J gene is TRBJ1-2, the V gene TRBV6-5, with D unresolved. This CDR3 comprises 14 residues. Per germline, CDR1 MNHEY and CDR2 SVGAGI. V dropped 0 bases and J dropped 4 bases, with 9 bases sitting between them. The CDR3 here is CASSYSTSGYGYTF. The CDR3 nucleotides read TGTGCCAGCAGTTACTCTACCAGCGGCTATGGCTACACCTTC.

The chain has TRBV5-6 and TRBJ2-7; 10 nucleotides line up with TRBD1. J gave up 5 bases and V 2 bases, and 7 bases lay outside the gene matches. CDR3 length: 15 residues. The germline CDR1 and CDR2 sequences are SGHDT and YYEEEE. In nucleotides, the CDR3 is TGTGCCAGCAGCTTCTCCGCGACAGGGGGCCACGAGCAGTACTTC. Translation gives CASSFSATGGHEQYF.